This TCR beta chain was retrieved from a study of cytomegalovirus exposure and HLA in healthy donors. A note on this clone: Its target is not known.

Primers: 60 Vbeta forward and 13 Jbeta reverse. Some clones are missing from TCRdb's copy, which holds only in-frame ones; the method was immunoSEQ multiplex PCR. This table has 210,000 or so clones, roughly 79% appearing once. Healthy bone marrow donors formed the donor group. Study-level results: There were some V segments, including TRBV6-2 and TRBV6-3, excluded as indistinguishable.

This CDR3 spans 14 amino acids. Germline loops: CDR1 SGHRS, CDR2 YFSETQ. Between the trimmed V and J ends, which lost 6 bases and 2 bases, there was a span of 15 bases. The chain carries TRBV5-1 and TRBJ2-7; D gene ambiguous. This receptor was obtained from a woman between 40 and 55 years old in good health and CMV-seronegative. Sequenced input: PBMCs. The DNA for the CDR3 is TGCGCCAGCACCGACCCGCGGATGCCCTACGAGCAGTACTTC. Its translation: CASTDPRMPYEQYF. Variable domain in full (rest from reference TRBV5-1 and TRBJ2-7): KAGVTQTPRYLIKTRGQQVTLSCSPISGHRSVSWYQQTPGQGLQFLFEYFSETQRNKGNFPGRFSGRQFSNSRSEMNVSTLELGDSALYLCASTDPRMPYEQYFGPGTRLTVT.